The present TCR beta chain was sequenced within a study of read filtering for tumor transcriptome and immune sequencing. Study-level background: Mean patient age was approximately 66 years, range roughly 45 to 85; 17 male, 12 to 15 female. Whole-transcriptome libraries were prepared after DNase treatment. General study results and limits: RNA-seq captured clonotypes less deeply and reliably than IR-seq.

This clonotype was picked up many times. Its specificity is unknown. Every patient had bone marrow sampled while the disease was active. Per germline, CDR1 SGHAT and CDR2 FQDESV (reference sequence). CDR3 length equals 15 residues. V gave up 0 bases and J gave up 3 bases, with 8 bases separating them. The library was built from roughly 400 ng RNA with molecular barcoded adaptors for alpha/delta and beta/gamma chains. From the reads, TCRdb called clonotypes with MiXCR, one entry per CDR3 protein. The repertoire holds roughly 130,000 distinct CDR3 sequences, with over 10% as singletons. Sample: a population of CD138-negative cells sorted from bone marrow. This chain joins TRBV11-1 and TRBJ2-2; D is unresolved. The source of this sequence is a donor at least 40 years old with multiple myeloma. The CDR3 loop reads CASSLAVDYTGELFF. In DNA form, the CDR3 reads TGTGCCAGCAGCTTAGCGGTCGACTACACCGGGGAGCTGTTTTTT. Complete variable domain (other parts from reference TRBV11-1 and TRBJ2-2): EAEVAQSPRYKITEKSQAVAFWCDPISGHATLYWYRQILGQGPELLVQFQDESVVDDSQLPKDRFSAERLKGVDSTLKIQPAELGDSAMYLCASSLAVDYTGELFFGEGSRLTVL.